This TCR beta chain originates from a study of blood T cell repertoires in COVID-19. Across the whole study: In each case, the material was cDNA or gDNA derived from T cells, B-cell-depleted T cells, or PBMCs.

TCRdb keeps only in-frame clones here, not all; method: immunoSEQ multiplex PCR. Altogether more than 200,000 clones are present, 70% to 90% being singletons, with the ten largest covering around 4.5%. This CDR3 region has 15 residues. Trimming cost V 4 bases and J 4 bases; bases outside gene matches: 8. Germline V gene data show CDR1 as SGHVS and CDR2 as FNYEAQ. The chain couples TRBV7-6 to TRBJ2-5, with 8 bases lining up with TRBD2. What was sequenced was peripheral blood. This receptor was identified in a man between 50 and 59 years old with acute or convalescent COVID-19. The CDR3 sequence is CASSSRGGLGETQYF. The CDR3 nucleotides read TGTGCCAGCAGCTCCCGGGGGGGCCTAGGAGAGACCCAGTACTTC.